The source of this T cell receptor beta chain is a study of blood T cell repertoires in COVID-19. Trimming cost V 1 base and J 3 bases; bases outside gene matches: 5. The germline V gene has CDR1 ENHRY and CDR2 SYGVKD. This CDR3 has 15 amino acids. The data were produced by immunoSEQ multiplex PCR, yet TCRdb's version contains in-frame clones alone and is incomplete. Found here are 250,000 to 350,000 clones, approximately 88% of them singletons; the top ten hold about 1.5%. J is TRBJ2-5 and V is TRBV10-3; 7 nucleotides agree with TRBD2. The sequencing sample was made of peripheral blood. The sequence was obtained from a human donor with COVID-19, enrolled during active disease. The donor label of this sample is uncertain. The CDR3 coding sequence is TGTGCCATCAGTGAGTGGGCGGGGAGGGAAGAGACCCAGTACTTC. It is translated as CAISEWAGREETQYF.